Sequencing of this TCR beta chain was carried out in a study of blood T cell repertoires in COVID-19. Germline V gives CDR1 SGHAT, CDR2 FQNNGV. The CDR3 runs 12 residues. The ends were cut back, 5 bases at V and 11 bases at J, with 13 bases in the middle. TCRdb's copy holds only in-frame clones and misses some; the assay was immunoSEQ multiplex PCR. The sample has under 200,000 clones, roughly 82% seen once; the top ten hold around 5.2%. Sequenced: PBMCs or T cells enriched from blood (not recorded which). The J gene is TRBJ1-3, the V gene TRBV11-2; the D gene is possibly TRBD1 (6 bases). This TCR derives from a woman aged 55-69 years with acute COVID-19. CDR3 DNA sequence: TGTGCCAGCAGCCTTACGCCAGGGGCCATATATTTT. It encodes CASSLTPGAIYF.